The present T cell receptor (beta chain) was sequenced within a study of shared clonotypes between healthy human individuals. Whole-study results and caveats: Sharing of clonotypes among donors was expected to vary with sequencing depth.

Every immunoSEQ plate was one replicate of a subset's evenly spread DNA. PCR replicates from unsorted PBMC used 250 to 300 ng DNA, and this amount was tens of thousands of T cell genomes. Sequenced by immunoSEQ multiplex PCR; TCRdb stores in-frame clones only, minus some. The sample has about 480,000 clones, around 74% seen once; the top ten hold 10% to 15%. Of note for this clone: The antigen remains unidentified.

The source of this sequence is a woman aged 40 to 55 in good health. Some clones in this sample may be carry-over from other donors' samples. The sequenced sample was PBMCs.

CDR3 DNA sequence: TGTGCCAGCAGCCAAATTAGCGGGACCTACAATGAGCAGTTCTTC. Its translation: CASSQISGTYNEQFF. V is TRBV7-3 and J is TRBJ2-1; TRBD2 aligns across 8 bases. The germline CDR1 and CDR2 sequences are SGHTA and FQGTGA. This CDR3 region has 15 residues. V dropped 5 bases and J dropped 2; count of bases not matched to a gene: 5.